This is a list of T cell receptor beta chains from one sample in a study of T cells expressing NK-cell markers. TCRdb re-called the 5' RACE reads and catalogs CDR3 proteins one per entry, DNA excluded. The sample's table shows over 150,000 distinct CDR3 sequences. The sample comprised blood T cells: a sorted CD56 or NKG2C T cell subset, CD4+ or CD8+ T cells, or bulk PBMC T cells (not recorded which). These receptors all come from a woman aged 45-65 years in good health. Both conserved end residues are part of each CDR3.

>TRBV29-1|TRBJ2-1
CSVGDRGFSEQFF
>TRBV12-3/TRBV12-4|TRBJ2-7
CASTGSSYEQYF
>TRBV28|TRBJ1-1
CASSSGSEAFF
>TRBV12-3/TRBV12-4|TRBJ2-3
CASSRLAGAKDTQYF
>TRBV13|TRBJ1-1
CASSSGPVTEAFF
>TRBV13|TRBJ2-1
CASSLVGTEQFF
>TRBV7-2|TRBJ2-3
CASSFLAGGTDTQYF
>TRBV28|TRBJ1-1
CASSLIGGGNTEAFF
>TRBV28|TRBJ2-7
CASSLPSSGTSYEQYF
>TRBV19|TRBJ1-1
CASSPGQGITEAFF
>TRBV7-9|TRBJ1-1
CASGRQGNTEAFF
>TRBV4-1|TRBJ1-2
CASSHGGNYGYTF
>TRBV7-2|TRBJ1-1
CASSLARQGGTEAFF
>TRBV29-1|TRBJ2-7
CSVRTSGNFYEQYF
>TRBV30|TRBJ1-1
CAWITLLNTEAFF
>TRBV14|TRBJ2-1
CASSQGLMGSIRGNEQFF
>TRBV11-2|TRBJ2-1
CASSPGIAEDYNEQFF
>TRBV12-3/TRBV12-4|TRBJ2-1
CASSSSGRGAYNEQFF
>TRBV7-6|TRBJ2-1
CASSFPGGGNEQFF
>TRBV5-1|TRBJ2-7
CASSSSQGIAYEQYF